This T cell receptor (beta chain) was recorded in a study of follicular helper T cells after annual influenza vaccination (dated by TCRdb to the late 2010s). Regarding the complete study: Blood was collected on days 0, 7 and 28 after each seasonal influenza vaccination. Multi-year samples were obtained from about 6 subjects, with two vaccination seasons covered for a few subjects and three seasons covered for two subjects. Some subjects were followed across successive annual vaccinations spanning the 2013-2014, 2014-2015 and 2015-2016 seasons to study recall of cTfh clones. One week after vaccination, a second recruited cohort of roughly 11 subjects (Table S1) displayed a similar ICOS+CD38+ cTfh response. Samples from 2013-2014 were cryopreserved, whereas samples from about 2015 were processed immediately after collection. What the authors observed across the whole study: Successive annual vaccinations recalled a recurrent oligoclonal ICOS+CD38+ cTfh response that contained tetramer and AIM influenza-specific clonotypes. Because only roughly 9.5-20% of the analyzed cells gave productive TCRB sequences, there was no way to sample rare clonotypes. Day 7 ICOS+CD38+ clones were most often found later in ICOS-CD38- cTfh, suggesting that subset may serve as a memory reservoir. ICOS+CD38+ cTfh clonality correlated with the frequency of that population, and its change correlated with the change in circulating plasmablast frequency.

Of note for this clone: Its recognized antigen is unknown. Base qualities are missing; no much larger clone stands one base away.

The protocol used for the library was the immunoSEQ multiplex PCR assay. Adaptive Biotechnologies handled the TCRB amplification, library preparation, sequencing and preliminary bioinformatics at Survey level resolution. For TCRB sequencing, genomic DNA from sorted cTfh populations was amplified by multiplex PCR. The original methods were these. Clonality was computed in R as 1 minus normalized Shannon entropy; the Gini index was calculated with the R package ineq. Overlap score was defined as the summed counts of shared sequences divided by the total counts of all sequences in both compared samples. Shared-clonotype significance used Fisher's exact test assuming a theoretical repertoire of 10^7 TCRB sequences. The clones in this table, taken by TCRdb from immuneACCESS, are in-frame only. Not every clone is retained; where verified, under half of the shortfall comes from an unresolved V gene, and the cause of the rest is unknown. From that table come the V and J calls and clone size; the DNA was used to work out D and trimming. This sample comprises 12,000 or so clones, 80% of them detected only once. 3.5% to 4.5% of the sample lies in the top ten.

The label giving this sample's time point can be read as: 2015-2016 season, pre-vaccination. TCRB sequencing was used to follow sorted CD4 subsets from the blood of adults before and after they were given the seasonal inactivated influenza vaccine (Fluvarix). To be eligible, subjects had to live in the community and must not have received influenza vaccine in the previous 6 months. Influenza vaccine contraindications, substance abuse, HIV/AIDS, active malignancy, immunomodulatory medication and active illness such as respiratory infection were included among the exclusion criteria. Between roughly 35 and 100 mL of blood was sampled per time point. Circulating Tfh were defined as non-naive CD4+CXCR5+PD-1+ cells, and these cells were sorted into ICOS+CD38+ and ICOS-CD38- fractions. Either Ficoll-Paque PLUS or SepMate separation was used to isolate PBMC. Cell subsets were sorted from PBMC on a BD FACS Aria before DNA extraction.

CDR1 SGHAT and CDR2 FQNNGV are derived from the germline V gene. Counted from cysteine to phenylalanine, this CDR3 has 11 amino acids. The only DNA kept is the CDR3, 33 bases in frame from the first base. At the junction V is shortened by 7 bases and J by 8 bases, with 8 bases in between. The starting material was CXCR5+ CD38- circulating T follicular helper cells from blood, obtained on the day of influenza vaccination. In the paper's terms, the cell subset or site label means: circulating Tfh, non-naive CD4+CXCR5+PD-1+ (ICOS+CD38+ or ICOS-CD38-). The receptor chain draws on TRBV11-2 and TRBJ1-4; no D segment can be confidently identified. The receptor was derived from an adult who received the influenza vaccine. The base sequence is TGTGCCAGCACCGGCGGCGAAAAACTGTTTTTT. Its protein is CASTGGEKLFF. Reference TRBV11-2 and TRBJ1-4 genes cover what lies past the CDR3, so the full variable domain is EAGVAQSPRYKIIEKRQSVAFWCNPISGHATLYWYQQILGQGPKLLIQFQNNGVVDDSQLPKDRFSAERLKGVDSTLKIQPAKLEDSAVYLCASTGGEKLFFGSGTQLSVL.